The rows below give T cell receptor beta chains drawn from one sample of a study of control samples from healthy donors and cancer patients. Method: immunoSEQ multiplex PCR; TCRdb's copy keeps in-frame clones and lacks some. Of about 160,000 clones in the sample, around 94% were seen once. The sample comprised PBMCs. These receptor sequences come from a man aged 60-69 years with colorectal cancer. CDR3s include the opening cysteine and the closing phenylalanine or tryptophan. D genes are given only for firm matches. Clone sizes are given selectively: once, few, many, or a class where the clone is expanded.

abundance: NA
d_gene: NA
v_gene: TRBV24-1
j_gene: TRBJ2-4
CDR3nt: TGTGCCACGGCATGGCATTTACAGTACTTC
CDR3aa: CATAWHLQYF

abundance: once
d_gene: TRBD1
v_gene: TRBV10-1
j_gene: TRBJ2-5
CDR3nt: TGCGCCAGCAGCCGGGACAGGGGACAAGAGACCCAGTACTTC
CDR3aa: CASSRDRGQETQYF

abundance: NA
d_gene: TRBD2
v_gene: TRBV4-3
j_gene: TRBJ2-1
CDR3nt: TGCGCCAGCAGCCAATCGAGACTAGCGGGGGGGTCATCGGGCAATGAGCAGTTCTTC
CDR3aa: CASSQSRLAGGSSGNEQFF

abundance: NA
d_gene: TRBD1
v_gene: TRBV25-1
j_gene: TRBJ1-1
CDR3nt: TGTGCCAGCACCGTCGGGACAGCGAACACTGAAGCTTTCTTT
CDR3aa: CASTVGTANTEAFF

abundance: NA
d_gene: NA
v_gene: TRBV6-1
j_gene: TRBJ1-3
CDR3nt: TGTGCCAGCAGTTTCCGGACTTCCTCTGGAAACACCATATATTTT
CDR3aa: CASSFRTSSGNTIYF

abundance: NA
d_gene: NA
v_gene: TRBV5-6
j_gene: TRBJ2-7
CDR3nt: TGTGCCAGCACCAGTTACATCGGGGGCCCCTACGAGCAGTACTTC
CDR3aa: CASTSYIGGPYEQYF

abundance: NA
d_gene: NA
v_gene: TRBV5-8
j_gene: TRBJ1-5
CDR3nt: TGTGCCAGCACCGATTTCAGACTGACTAATCAGCCCCAGCATTTT
CDR3aa: CASTDFRLTNQPQHF

abundance: NA
d_gene: NA
v_gene: TRBV3-1/TRBV3-2
j_gene: TRBJ2-5
CDR3nt: TGTGCCAGCAGCCAGTACGAAGAGACCCAGTACTTC
CDR3aa: CASSQYEETQYF

abundance: once
d_gene: NA
v_gene: TRBV7-2
j_gene: TRBJ2-1
CDR3nt: TGTGCCAGCAGCCGGACTTGGCTAAGCAATGAGCAGTTCTTC
CDR3aa: CASSRTWLSNEQFF

abundance: NA
d_gene: NA
v_gene: TRBV3-1/TRBV3-2
j_gene: TRBJ2-1
CDR3nt: TGTGCCAGCAGCCACGAGGCACGACACTACAATGAGCAGTTCTTC
CDR3aa: CASSHEARHYNEQFF

abundance: NA
d_gene: NA
v_gene: TRBV12-3/TRBV12-4
j_gene: TRBJ2-3
CDR3nt: TGTGCCAGCAGTTTAAAGGGCACAGATACGCAGTATTTT
CDR3aa: CASSLKGTDTQYF

abundance: NA
d_gene: NA
v_gene: TRBV13
j_gene: TRBJ2-7
CDR3nt: TGTGCCAGCAGCCCAAGGCAGGATCGATGGGAGCAGTACTTC
CDR3aa: CASSPRQDRWEQYF

abundance: NA
d_gene: NA
v_gene: TRBV18
j_gene: TRBJ2-7
CDR3nt: TGTGCCAGCTCACCCTCGGACAGCACCTACGAGCAGTACTTC
CDR3aa: CASSPSDSTYEQYF

abundance: NA
d_gene: NA
v_gene: TRBV20-1
j_gene: TRBJ1-5
CDR3nt: TGCAGTGCTAGTATCGGGGGGTTTAGCAATCAGCCCCAGCATTTT
CDR3aa: CSASIGGFSNQPQHF

abundance: once
d_gene: TRBD1
v_gene: TRBV19
j_gene: TRBJ1-1
CDR3nt: TGTGCCAGTAGTCCCCGACAGGGGGAGGGAACTGAAGCTTTCTTT
CDR3aa: CASSPRQGEGTEAFF

abundance: NA
d_gene: TRBD2
v_gene: TRBV9
j_gene: TRBJ2-2
CDR3nt: TGTGCCAGTGAAGCGGGGGCGAACACCGGGGAGCTGTTTTTT
CDR3aa: CASEAGANTGELFF

abundance: NA
d_gene: TRBD1
v_gene: TRBV2
j_gene: TRBJ1-4
CDR3nt: TGTGCCAGCAGGGGACAGGGGAATGAAAAACTGTTTTTT
CDR3aa: CASRGQGNEKLFF

abundance: NA
d_gene: TRBD1
v_gene: TRBV4-1
j_gene: TRBJ1-5
CDR3nt: TGCGCCAGCAGCCAGGGACAGGGTGGGGTTTGGCCCCAGCATTTT
CDR3aa: CASSQGQGGVWPQHF

abundance: NA
d_gene: TRBD1
v_gene: TRBV7-2
j_gene: TRBJ1-2
CDR3nt: TGTGCCAGCATATCCCGGACAGGGGGCAACTATGGCTACACCTTC
CDR3aa: CASISRTGGNYGYTF

abundance: NA
d_gene: NA
v_gene: TRBV3-1/TRBV3-2
j_gene: TRBJ2-3
CDR3nt: TGTGCCAGCAGCCAAGAAAAGGAGGGACCGCTCCGCACAGATACGCAGTATTTT
CDR3aa: CASSQEKEGPLRTDTQYF

abundance: NA
d_gene: TRBD2
v_gene: TRBV2
j_gene: TRBJ2-3
CDR3nt: TGTGCCAGCAGTGGACTAGCGGGGGCCCTACCTAGCACAGATACGCAGTATTTT
CDR3aa: CASSGLAGALPSTDTQYF

abundance: NA
d_gene: NA
v_gene: TRBV18
j_gene: TRBJ2-3
CDR3nt: TGTGCCAGCTCACCAAAGGGGGGACCCACAGATACGCAGTATTTT
CDR3aa: CASSPKGGPTDTQYF

abundance: NA
d_gene: NA
v_gene: TRBV7-8
j_gene: TRBJ2-7
CDR3nt: TGTGCCAGCAGCTTGCGGGACAGTGGACCCTACGAGCAGTACTTC
CDR3aa: CASSLRDSGPYEQYF

abundance: NA
d_gene: TRBD2
v_gene: TRBV5-4
j_gene: TRBJ2-3
CDR3nt: TGTGCCAGCAGCTCGGACGGACTAGCGGCGACAGATACGCAGTATTTT
CDR3aa: CASSSDGLAATDTQYF